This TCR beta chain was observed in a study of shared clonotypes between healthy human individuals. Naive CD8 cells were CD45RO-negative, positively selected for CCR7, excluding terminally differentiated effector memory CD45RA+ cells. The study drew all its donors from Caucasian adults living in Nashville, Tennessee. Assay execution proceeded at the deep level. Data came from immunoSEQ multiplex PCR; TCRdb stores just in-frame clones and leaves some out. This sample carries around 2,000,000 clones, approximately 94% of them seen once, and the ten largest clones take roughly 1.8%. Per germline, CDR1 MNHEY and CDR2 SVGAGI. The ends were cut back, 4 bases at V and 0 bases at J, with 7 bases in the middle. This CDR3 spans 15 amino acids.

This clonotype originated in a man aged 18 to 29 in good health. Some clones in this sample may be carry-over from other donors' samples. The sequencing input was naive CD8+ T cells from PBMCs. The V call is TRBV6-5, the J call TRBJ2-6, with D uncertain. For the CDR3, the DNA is TGTGCCAGCAGTTTGGGCTTCTCTGGGGCCAACGTCCTGACTTTC. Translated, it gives CASSLGFSGANVLTF.